The text below deals with one T cell receptor beta chain. CDR3 length: 15 amino acids. Germline values: CDR1 SGDLS, CDR2 YYNGEE. V was shortened by 0 bases and J by 6 bases, with 15 bases between the two germline ends. The data derive from a study of shared clonotypes between healthy human individuals. Measured with immunoSEQ multiplex PCR; TCRdb has only the in-frame clones, and not every one. The sample includes 650,000 to 800,000 clones, around 70% seen only once; the top ten take about 1.7%. Sequencing was performed on memory CD4+ T cells sorted from blood. Subset defined: CD45RA-negative fraction. V usage is TRBV9 and J usage is TRBJ1-1; D remains unclear. This clonotype originated in a woman in her 30s in good health. The CDR3 reads CASSVVRAGIPEAFF. The CDR3 DNA follows: TGTGCCAGCAGCGTAGTGCGGGCGGGTATACCTGAAGCTTTCTTT.